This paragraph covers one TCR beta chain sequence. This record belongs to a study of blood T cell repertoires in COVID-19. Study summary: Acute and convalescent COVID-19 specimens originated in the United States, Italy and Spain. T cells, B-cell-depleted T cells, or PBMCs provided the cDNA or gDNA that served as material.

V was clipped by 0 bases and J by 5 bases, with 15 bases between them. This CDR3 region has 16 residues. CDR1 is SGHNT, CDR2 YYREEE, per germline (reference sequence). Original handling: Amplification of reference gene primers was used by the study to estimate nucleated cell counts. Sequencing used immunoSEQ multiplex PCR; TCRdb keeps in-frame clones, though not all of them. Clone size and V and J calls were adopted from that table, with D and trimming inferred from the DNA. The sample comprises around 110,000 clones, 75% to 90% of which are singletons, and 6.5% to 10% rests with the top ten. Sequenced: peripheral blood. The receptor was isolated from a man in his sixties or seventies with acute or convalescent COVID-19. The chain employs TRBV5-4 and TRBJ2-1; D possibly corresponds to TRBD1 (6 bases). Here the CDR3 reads CASSLGYFHRDNEQFF. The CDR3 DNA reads TGTGCCAGCAGCTTGGGGTACTTTCACAGGGACAATGAGCAGTTCTTC.